The 12 T cell receptor beta chains reported below all come from one sample, sequenced in a study of human thymus T cells. TCRdb keeps only in-frame clones here, not all; method: immunoSEQ multiplex PCR. The table has about 43,000 clones, 85% to 95% seen once. Sequenced sample: blood. These receptors all stem from a girl under three years old with a congenital heart defect but otherwise immunologically healthy.

The V gene is TRBV15, the J gene TRBJ2-3; D remains ambiguous. V lost 0 bases and J lost 0, with 7 bases in between. The CDR3 covers 15 residues. Germline V gene sequence: CDR1 LNHNV, CDR2 YYDKDF (reference sequence). The DNA for the CDR3 is TGTGCCACCAGCAGAGATGGGGTTAGCACAGATACGCAGTATTTT. Translation gives CATSRDGVSTDTQYF. Together with reference TRBV15 and TRBJ2-3, the CDR3 gives the full variable domain: DAMVIQNPRYQVTQFGKPVTLSCSQTLNHNVMYWYQQKSSQAPKLLFHYYDKDFNNEADTPDNFQSRRPNTSFCFLDIRSPGLGDTAMYLCATSRDGVSTDTQYFGPGTRLTVL.

The chain recombines TRBV19 with TRBJ2-7; 8 nucleotides line up with TRBD1. The CDR3 has 13 residues. The V and J ends lost 5 bases and 3 bases, in that order; junction bases with no gene match: 3. Germline CDR1 LNHDA, CDR2 SQIVND (reference sequence). The CDR3 DNA sequence: TGTGCCAGTAGTTTCGGACAGGGCTACGAGCAGTACTTC. This sequence encodes CASSFGQGYEQYF.

The V gene is TRBV18, the J gene TRBJ1-1; D is undetermined. The V end lost 6 bases, the J end lost 1 base, and 9 bases lay between the germline ends. The germline V gene encodes CDR1 KGHSH and CDR2 LQKENI. The CDR3 is made up of 13 amino acids. CDR3 in amino acids: CASSRGGNTEAFF. Written as DNA, the CDR3 is TGTGCCAGCTCTCGGGGAGGGAACACTGAAGCTTTCTTT.

This clone was seen more than once but under ten times. The chain couples TRBV11-2 to TRBJ2-7; a weak D match, TRBD2 (6 bases). This CDR3 spans 14 amino acids. In germline, CDR1 is SGHAT, CDR2 FQNNGV. V dropped 5 bases and J dropped 3 bases, with 14 bases sitting between them. The CDR3 DNA reads TGTGCCAGCAGCCCCTGGGACTCTGTCTACGAGCAGTACTTC. As protein: CASSPWDSVYEQYF.

This chain joins TRBV5-1 and TRBJ2-3, with unresolved D. Germline CDR1 reads SGHRS; CDR2 reads YFSETQ. There are 14 residues in the CDR3. Trimming removed 2 bases at V and 2 bases at J, with 9 bases between. CDR3 nucleotide sequence: TGCGCCAGCAGCTTCGAGTCATACACAGATACGCAGTATTTT. Translated, it gives CASSFESYTDTQYF.

This clone appeared a single time. The genes are TRBV2 and TRBJ2-7; 8 bases are shared with TRBD1. Germline CDR1 and CDR2: SNHLY and FYNNEI. The CDR3 extends over 18 amino acids. With V trimmed by 5 bases and J by 4 bases, 19 bases remained unmatched. The CDR3 spells CASSSTFLRQGTKYEQYF. The DNA for the CDR3 is TGTGCCAGCAGTTCAACTTTTTTACGACAGGGGACAAAATACGAGCAGTACTTC.

This rearrangement joins TRBV5-6 to TRBJ2-5, with D maybe TRBD1 (5 bases). The CDR3 has 17 residues. Germline CDR1 reads SGHDT; CDR2 reads YYEEEE. V was trimmed by 1 base and J by 5 bases, leaving 21 bases between them. The CDR3 bases are TGTGCCAGCAGCTTGCAGGGCACAGCCTCTTTGAGGGAGACCCAGTACTTC. As protein: CASSLQGTASLRETQYF.

This rearrangement joins TRBV2 to TRBJ2-3; D possibly corresponds to TRBD2 (6 bases). Trimming pared 7 bases from V and 9 bases from J, leaving 20 bases between. Germline V gene data show CDR1 as SNHLY and CDR2 as FYNNEI. The CDR3 covers 14 residues. The CDR3 region has the DNA TGTGCCAGCAAGGCTAGCGCATCCGGAGGGACGCAGTATTTT. This codes for CASKASASGGTQYF.

This rearrangement joins TRBV14 to TRBJ2-3; D not certain. V was trimmed by 1 base and J by 0 bases, leaving 8 bases between them. This CDR3 is built from 15 residues. Germline-derived CDR1 and CDR2 are SGHDN and FVKESK. The CDR3 DNA is TGTGCCAGCAGCCAAGCTCCCGGCAGCACAGATACGCAGTATTTT. It is translated as CASSQAPGSTDTQYF.

The table lists this clone with a count of one. The chain is built from TRBV11-2 and TRBJ2-7; 8 bases line up with TRBD2. The J segment lost 8 bases and the V segment lost 4 bases, leaving 13 bases of the junction unmatched. The CDR3 length is 15 residues. Germline CDR1 reads SGHAT; CDR2 reads FQNNGV. Written as DNA, the CDR3 is TGTGCCAGCAGCTCCCCGCCCAGGGGACTAGAAAAGCAGTACTTC. It codes for CASSSPPRGLEKQYF.

CDR3 protein: CASSLAQGLAGVSTDTQYF. As DNA, the CDR3 is TGTGCCAGCAGCTTAGCCCAGGGACTAGCGGGAGTTTCCACAGATACGCAGTATTTT. The gene calls are TRBV7-9 and TRBJ2-3; 14 bases line up with TRBD2. Germline V gene sequence: CDR1 SEHNR, CDR2 FQNEAQ (reference sequence). This CDR3 has 19 residues. Trimming took 0 bases from V and 2 from J; bases not matched to a gene: 7.

This clone was recorded once. The chain joins TRBV15 to TRBJ1-4, with TRBD1 as a possible D gene (5 bases). Germline V gene lookup returns CDR1 LNHNV and CDR2 YYDKDF (reference sequence). Trimming removed 0 bases from V and 10 bases from J, with 18 bases in between. This CDR3 has 16 amino acids. CDR3 sequence reads: CATSRERGLGPIKLFF. The CDR3 DNA is TGTGCCACCAGCAGAGAAAGGGGTTTGGGGCCAATAAAACTGTTTTTT. Complete variable domain (other parts from reference TRBV15 and TRBJ1-4): DAMVIQNPRYQVTQFGKPVTLSCSQTLNHNVMYWYQQKSSQAPKLLFHYYDKDFNNEADTPDNFQSRRPNTSFCFLDIRSPGLGDTAMYLCATSRERGLGPIKLFFGSGTQLSVL.